What follows describes a single TCR beta chain. Its antigen remains unknown. With V trimmed by 3 bases and J by 7 bases, 10 bases remained unmatched. This CDR3 contains 14 residues. Germline V CDR1 and CDR2: DFQATT, SNEGSKA (reference sequence). These data belong to a study of blood T cells in healthy people across ages. A second PCR of about 7 to 12 cycles used a sample-barcoded 5' primer and a J-beta primer mix. Using its own MiXCR run on the 5' RACE reads, TCRdb lists one record per CDR3 protein. The sample lists 850,000 to 1,000,000 distinct CDR3 sequences, just over 50% seen once, with around a fifth in the top ten. Study-level results: More naive CD4+ cells and higher diversity were found in long-lived than in aged donors. There was no known CMV status for donors, so expanded clonotype changes were possibly confounded.

Sequenced: blood. The chain is built from TRBV20-1 and TRBJ2-7, with TRBD1 matching over 9 bases. The receptor was isolated from a woman aged 60-75 years in good health. The CDR3 loop reads CSASGTGYGGEQYF. The DNA for the CDR3 is TGCAGTGCTAGCGGGACAGGGTACGGAGGAGAGCAGTACTTC.